The 6 T cell receptor beta chains given below trace back to one sample, sequenced in a study of response to subunit inactivated influenza vaccine. TCRdb called the RT-PCR reads again in MiXCR, with one record for every CDR3 protein. The sample carries 280,000 or so distinct CDR3 sequences, about a fifth recorded once. The sample consisted of PBMCs from blood, taken less than 22 months after vaccination. The receptors stem from a man aged 50-75 years who received an inactivated influenza vaccine.

The chain has TRBV11-2 and TRBJ2-7, with 9 positions matching TRBD2. Looked up from germline, CDR1 is SGHAT and CDR2 is FQNNGV. With 5 bases clipped from V and 4 bases from J, the junction kept 9 bases outside the gene matches. The CDR3 totals 15 residues. This CDR3 reads CASSPSGGKSYEQYF. CDR3 nucleotide sequence: TGTGCCAGCAGCCCAAGCGGGGGGAAGAGTTACGAGCAGTACTTC.

This clonotype showed up many times. This chain connects TRBV12-3 or TRBV12-4 to TRBJ1-1, with 9 bases identical to TRBD1. V shed 6 bases, J shed 3 bases, and the junction held 5 bases outside the gene matches. This CDR3 has 14 residues. DNA of the CDR3: TGTGCCAGCAGACCGACAGGGGGGGACACTGAAGCTTTCTTT. It codes for CASRPTGGDTEAFF.

There are many counts of this clonotype. V gene TRBV11-1 combines with J gene TRBJ2-6; 13 nucleotides agree with TRBD2. V lost 4 bases, J lost 0 bases, and 12 bases stayed unmatched. Germline CDR1 is SGHAT and CDR2 is FQDESV (reference sequence). The CDR3 is made up of 21 amino acids. The CDR3 sequence is CASSSGLAGSSRVSGANVLTF. The DNA for the CDR3 is TGTGCCAGCAGCTCGGGACTAGCGGGGTCCTCCCGAGTCTCTGGGGCCAACGTCCTGACTTTC.

In its sample, this clonotype was seen a few times. The CDR3, as DNA: TGCAGCGTCATTTACAGGGGTGGTGAAAAACTGTTTTTT. Protein product: CSVIYRGGEKLFF. The V gene is TRBV29-1, the J gene TRBJ1-4; 7 nucleotides agree with TRBD1. Germline V gene sequence: CDR1 SQVTM, CDR2 ANQGSEA. The CDR3 covers 13 residues. Unmatched junction bases numbered 8, after V lost 6 bases and J lost 7 bases.

The J gene is TRBJ2-7, the V gene TRBV10-3; D ambiguous. The germline gives CDR1 ENHRY, CDR2 SYGVKD. This CDR3 has 13 amino acids. Between the trimmed V and J ends, which lost 6 bases and 0 bases, there was a span of 9 bases. The CDR3 region is CAIRPESSYEQYF. DNA for the CDR3: TGTGCCATCAGACCAGAGAGCTCCTACGAGCAGTACTTC.

DNA for the CDR3: TGTGCCAGCAGTTACTCGGACAGGGGTGGCTACACCTTC. It yields the protein CASSYSDRGGYTF. V and J are TRBV6-5 and TRBJ1-2, with 9 bases matching TRBD1. Germline V gives CDR1 MNHEY, CDR2 SVGAGI. Losses at the gene ends were 0 bases for V and 7 bases for J; bases not matched to a gene: 0. CDR3 length: 13 residues.